This T cell receptor beta chain stems from a study of T cells in Graves' hyperthyroidism and ophthalmopathy. From RNA transcripts, TCR beta CDR3 regions were amplified. The HTBI primer set served for first-round RT-PCR of the TCR CDR3. Using its own MiXCR run on the multiplex PCR reads, TCRdb lists one record per CDR3 protein. The sample has some 600,000 distinct CDR3 sequences, more than 45% seen once; the top ten hold 8% to 8.5%. Germline lookup yields CDR1 SNHLY and CDR2 FYNNEI. V was trimmed by 2 bases and J by 2 bases, leaving 13 bases between them. The CDR3 loop spans 15 amino acids. The origin of this receptor is a woman between 18 and 29 years old with Graves' hyperthyroidism. The chain combines TRBV2 with TRBJ2-7; D is tentatively TRBD1 or TRBD2 (5 bases each). The sequencing sample was made of peripheral blood or thyroid tissue (not recorded which). The chain's CDR3 is CASSETGLKAYEQYF. In DNA, the CDR3 is TGTGCCAGCAGTGAAACGGGGCTCAAGGCCTACGAGCAGTACTTC. Combining the CDR3 with reference TRBV2 and TRBJ2-7 gives the whole variable domain EPEVTQTPSHQVTQMGQEVILRCVPISNHLYFYWYRQILGQKVEFLVSFYNNEISEKSEIFDDQFSVERPDGSNFTLKIRSTKLEDSAMYFCASSETGLKAYEQYFGPGTRLTVT.